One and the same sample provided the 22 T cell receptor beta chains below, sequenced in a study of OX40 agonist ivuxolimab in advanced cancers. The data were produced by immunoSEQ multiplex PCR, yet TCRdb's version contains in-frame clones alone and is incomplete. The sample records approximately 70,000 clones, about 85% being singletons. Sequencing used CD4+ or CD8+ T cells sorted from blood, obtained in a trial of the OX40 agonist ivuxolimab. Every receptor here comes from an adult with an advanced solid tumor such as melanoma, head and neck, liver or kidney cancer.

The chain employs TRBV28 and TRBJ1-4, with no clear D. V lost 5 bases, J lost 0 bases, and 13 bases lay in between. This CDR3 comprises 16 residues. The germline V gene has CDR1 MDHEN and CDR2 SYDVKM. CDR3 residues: CASSPLGQTTNEKLFF. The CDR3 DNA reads TGTGCCAGCAGTCCCCTCGGCCAGACAACTAATGAAAAACTGTTTTTT. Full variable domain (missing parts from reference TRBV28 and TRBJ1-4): DVKVTQSSRYLVKRTGEKVFLECVQDMDHENMFWYRQDPGLGLRLIYFSYDVKMKEKGDIPEGYSVSREKKERFSLILESASTNQTSMYLCASSPLGQTTNEKLFFGSGTQLSVL.

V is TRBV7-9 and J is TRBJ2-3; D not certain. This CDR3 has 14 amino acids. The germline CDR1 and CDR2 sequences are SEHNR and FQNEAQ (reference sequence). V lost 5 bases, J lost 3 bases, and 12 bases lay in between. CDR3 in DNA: TGTGCCAGCAGCCATGCCCCAGAGACAGATACGCAGTATTTT. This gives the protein CASSHAPETDTQYF.

CDR3 DNA: TGTGCCAGCAGCCCTTCCACTAGCAGTGGTACGCAGTATTTT. This translates into CASSPSTSSGTQYF. The chain couples TRBV9 to TRBJ2-3; D perhaps matches TRBD2 (6 bases). This CDR3 is built from 14 residues. Germline-derived CDR1 and CDR2 are SGDLS and YYNGEE. Trimming stripped 4 bases from V and 8 bases from J, with 17 bases between.

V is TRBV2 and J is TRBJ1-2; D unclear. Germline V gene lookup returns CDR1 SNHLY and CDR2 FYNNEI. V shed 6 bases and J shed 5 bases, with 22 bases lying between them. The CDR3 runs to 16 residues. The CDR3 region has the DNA TGTGCCAGCAGGGGCCGGACGGAGGTATTAGAGTATGGCTACACCTTC. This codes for CASRGRTEVLEYGYTF.

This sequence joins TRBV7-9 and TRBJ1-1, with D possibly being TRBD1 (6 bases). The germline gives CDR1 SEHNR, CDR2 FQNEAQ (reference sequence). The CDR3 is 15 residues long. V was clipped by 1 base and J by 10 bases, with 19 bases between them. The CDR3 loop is CASSLEGTLGSRAFF. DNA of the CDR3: TGTGCCAGCAGCTTAGAAGGGACACTTGGAAGTCGAGCTTTCTTT.

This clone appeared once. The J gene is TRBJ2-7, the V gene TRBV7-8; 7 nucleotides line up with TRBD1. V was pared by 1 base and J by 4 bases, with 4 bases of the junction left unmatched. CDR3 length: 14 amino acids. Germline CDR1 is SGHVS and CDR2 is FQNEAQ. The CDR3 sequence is CASSLGDREYEQYF. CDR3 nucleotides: TGTGCCAGCAGCTTAGGCGACAGGGAATACGAGCAGTACTTC. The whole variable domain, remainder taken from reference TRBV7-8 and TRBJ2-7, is GAGVSQSPRYKVAKRGQDVALRCDPISGHVSLFWYQQALGQGPEFLTYFQNEAQLDKSGLPSDRFFAERPEGSVSTLKIQRTQQEDSAVYLCASSLGDREYEQYFGPGTRLTVT.

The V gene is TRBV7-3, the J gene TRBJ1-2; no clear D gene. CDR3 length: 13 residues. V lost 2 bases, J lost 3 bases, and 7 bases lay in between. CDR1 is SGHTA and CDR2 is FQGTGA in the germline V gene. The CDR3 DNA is TGTGCCAGCAGCTTACCCTCGGACTATGGCTACACCTTC. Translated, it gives CASSLPSDYGYTF.

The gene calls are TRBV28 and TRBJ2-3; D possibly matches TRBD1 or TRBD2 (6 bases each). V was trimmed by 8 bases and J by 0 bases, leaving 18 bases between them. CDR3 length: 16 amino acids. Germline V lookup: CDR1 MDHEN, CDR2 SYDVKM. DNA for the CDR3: TGTGCCAGCGTCTTTGGAGGGGGTATTAGCACAGATACGCAGTATTTT. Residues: CASVFGGGISTDTQYF.

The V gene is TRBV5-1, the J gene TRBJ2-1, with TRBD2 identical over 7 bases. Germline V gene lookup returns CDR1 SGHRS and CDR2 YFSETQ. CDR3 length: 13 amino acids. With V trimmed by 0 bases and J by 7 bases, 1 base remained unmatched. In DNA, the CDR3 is TGCGCCAGCAGCTTGGACGGGAGGAATGAGCAGTTCTTC. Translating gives CASSLDGRNEQFF.

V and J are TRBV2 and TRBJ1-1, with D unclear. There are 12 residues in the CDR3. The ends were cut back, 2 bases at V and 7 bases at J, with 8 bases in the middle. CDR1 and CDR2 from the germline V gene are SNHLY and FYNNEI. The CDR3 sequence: CASSERRYEAFF. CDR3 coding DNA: TGTGCCAGCAGTGAAAGGAGATATGAAGCTTTCTTT.

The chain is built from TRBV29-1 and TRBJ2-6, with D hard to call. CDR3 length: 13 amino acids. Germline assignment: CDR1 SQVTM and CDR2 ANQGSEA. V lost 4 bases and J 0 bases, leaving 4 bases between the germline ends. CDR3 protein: CSVASSGANVLTF. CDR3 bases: TGCAGCGTTGCGAGCTCTGGGGCCAACGTCCTGACTTTC.

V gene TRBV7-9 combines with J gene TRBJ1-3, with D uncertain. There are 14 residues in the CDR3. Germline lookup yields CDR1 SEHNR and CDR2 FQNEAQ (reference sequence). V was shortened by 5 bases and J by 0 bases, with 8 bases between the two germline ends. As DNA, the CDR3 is TGTGCCAGCAGCCCCCTGGGCTCTGGAAACACCATATATTTT. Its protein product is CASSPLGSGNTIYF.

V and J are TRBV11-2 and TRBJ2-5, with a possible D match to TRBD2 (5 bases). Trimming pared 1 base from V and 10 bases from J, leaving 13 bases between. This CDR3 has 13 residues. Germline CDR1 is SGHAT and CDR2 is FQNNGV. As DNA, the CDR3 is TGTGCCAGCAGCTTAGGGACTCCCTCGAGCCAGTACTTC. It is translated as CASSLGTPSSQYF.

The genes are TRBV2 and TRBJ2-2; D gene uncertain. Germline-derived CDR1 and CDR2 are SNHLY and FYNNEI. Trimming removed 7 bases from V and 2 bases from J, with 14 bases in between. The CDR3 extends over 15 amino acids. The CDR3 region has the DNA TGTGCCAGCATGAAAAACTCTCGTAACACCGGGGAGCTGTTTTTT. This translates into CASMKNSRNTGELFF.

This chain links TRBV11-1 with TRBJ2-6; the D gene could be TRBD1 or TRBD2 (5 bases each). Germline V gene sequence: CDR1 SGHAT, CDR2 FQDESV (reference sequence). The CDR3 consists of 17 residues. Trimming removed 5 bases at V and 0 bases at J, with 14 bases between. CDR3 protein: CASSHTRDRSGANVLTF. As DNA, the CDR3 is TGTGCCAGCAGCCACACCCGGGACCGCTCTGGGGCCAACGTCCTGACTTTC.

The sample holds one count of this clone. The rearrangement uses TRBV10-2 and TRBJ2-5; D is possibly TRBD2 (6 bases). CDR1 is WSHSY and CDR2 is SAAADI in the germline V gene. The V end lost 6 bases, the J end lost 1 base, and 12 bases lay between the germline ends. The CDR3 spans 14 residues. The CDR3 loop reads CASRRGNFQETQYF. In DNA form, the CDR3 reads TGCGCCAGCAGGCGGGGAAACTTCCAAGAGACCCAGTACTTC.

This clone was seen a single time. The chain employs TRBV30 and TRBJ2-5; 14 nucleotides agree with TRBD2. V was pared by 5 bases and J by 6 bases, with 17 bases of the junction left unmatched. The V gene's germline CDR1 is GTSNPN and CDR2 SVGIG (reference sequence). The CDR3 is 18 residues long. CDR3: CAWAGSRTSGGRGKTQYF. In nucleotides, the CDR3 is TGTGCCTGGGCCGGGTCTAGGACTAGCGGGGGGCGCGGAAAGACCCAGTACTTC.

As DNA, the CDR3 is TGTGCCAGCACGAAAAGACCTCCTGAAGCTTTCTTT. It is translated as CASTKRPPEAFF. V and J are TRBV28 and TRBJ1-1; D uncertain. Germline V gene lookup returns CDR1 MDHEN and CDR2 SYDVKM. The CDR3 runs to 12 residues. V was shortened by 7 bases and J by 6 bases, with 12 bases between the two germline ends.

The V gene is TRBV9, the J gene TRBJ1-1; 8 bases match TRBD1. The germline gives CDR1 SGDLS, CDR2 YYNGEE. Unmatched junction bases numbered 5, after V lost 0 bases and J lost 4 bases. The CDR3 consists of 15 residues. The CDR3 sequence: CASSVADREGTEAFF. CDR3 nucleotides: TGTGCCAGCAGCGTAGCGGACAGGGAAGGCACTGAAGCTTTCTTT.

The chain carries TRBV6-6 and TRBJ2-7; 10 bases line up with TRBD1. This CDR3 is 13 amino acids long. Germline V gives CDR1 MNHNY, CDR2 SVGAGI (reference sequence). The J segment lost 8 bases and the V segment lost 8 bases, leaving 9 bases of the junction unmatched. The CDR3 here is CASRPGQGTKQYF. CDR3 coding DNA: TGTGCCAGCCGACCGGGACAGGGGACGAAGCAGTACTTC.

CDR3 in amino acids: CASSPHMNTEAFF. The CDR3 DNA follows: TGTGCCAGCAGCCCCCATATGAACACTGAAGCTTTCTTT. The chain joins TRBV7-2 to TRBJ1-1; D gene uncertain. The CDR3 spans 13 residues. V shed 5 bases and J shed 0 bases, with 7 bases lying between them. CDR1 is SGHTA, CDR2 FQGNSA, per germline.

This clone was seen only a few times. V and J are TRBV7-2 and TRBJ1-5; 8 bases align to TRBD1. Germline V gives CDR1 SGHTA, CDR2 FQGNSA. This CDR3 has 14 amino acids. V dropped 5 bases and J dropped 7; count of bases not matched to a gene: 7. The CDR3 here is CASSADRAGQPQHF. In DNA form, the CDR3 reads TGTGCCAGCAGCGCGGACAGGGCGGGACAGCCCCAGCATTTT.